The 5 T cell receptor beta chains in this list originate from one sample, sequenced in a study of T cell responses to AZD1222 COVID-19 vaccine. Measured with immunoSEQ multiplex PCR; TCRdb has only the in-frame clones, and not every one. The sample carries tens of thousands of clones, 75% to 95% recorded once. Sequenced material: peripheral blood, taken on day 0 of MenACWY control vaccination. The receptors originated from an adult in good health.

The chain uses TRBV3-1 (or the pseudogene TRBV3-2) and TRBJ1-2; D ambiguous. Trimming shortened V by 0 bases and J by 3 bases, and 8 bases separated the two germline ends. The CDR3 is made up of 14 amino acids. Germline CDR1 LGHDT, CDR2 YNNKEL (reference sequence). The DNA of the CDR3 is TGTGCCAGCAGCCAAGATCCGACGGACTATGGCTACACCTTC. Amino acids: CASSQDPTDYGYTF.

The rearrangement uses TRBV6-5 and TRBJ1-6; D is undetermined. The CDR3 is made up of 13 amino acids. With 5 bases removed from V and 4 bases from J, the gap between germline ends came to 6 bases. Germline CDR1 reads MNHEY; CDR2 reads SVGAGI. Here the CDR3 reads CASSNRYNSPLHF. The CDR3 nucleotides read TGTGCCAGCAGTAACCGTTATAATTCACCCCTCCACTTT.

This clone was observed a handful of times. The V and J genes are TRBV7-6 and TRBJ2-7; 14 bases fit TRBD2. Germline CDR1 and CDR2: SGHVS and FNYEAQ. This CDR3 is built from 18 residues. Trimming cost V 1 base and J 7 bases; bases outside gene matches: 12. The CDR3 region has the DNA TGTGCCAGCAGCTTAGGAGTTGAAGGGACTAGCGGGAGCGGGGAGCAGTACTTC. Its protein product is CASSLGVEGTSGSGEQYF.

This chain connects TRBV19 to TRBJ1-1, with no clear D. Germline CDR1 is LNHDA and CDR2 is SQIVND (reference sequence). The V end lost 7 bases, the J end lost 1 base, and 16 bases lay between the germline ends. The CDR3 extends over 15 amino acids. In DNA, the CDR3 is TGTGCCAGTACGATCAAGGGTCCTCCGAACACTGAAGCTTTCTTT. This sequence encodes CASTIKGPPNTEAFF.

This chain connects TRBV7-8 to TRBJ2-7, with 8 positions matching TRBD1. V shed 5 bases, J shed 1 base, and the junction held 10 bases outside the gene matches. This CDR3 has 16 residues. Germline V gives CDR1 SGHVS, CDR2 FQNEAQ. For the CDR3, the DNA is TGTGCCAGCAGCCGAGGGGACAGGCCCGCTTCCTACGAGCAGTACTTC. Translation gives CASSRGDRPASYEQYF.